Following are 5 T cell receptor beta chains from one sample sequenced in a study of blood T cell repertoires in COVID-19. Data came from immunoSEQ multiplex PCR; TCRdb stores just in-frame clones and leaves some out. The sample consists of 200,000 to 250,000 clones, about 80% of them appearing once. Material: PBMCs or T cells enriched from blood (not recorded which). All receptors come from a man between 35 and 55 years old who had recovered from COVID-19.

V gene TRBV5-1 combines with J gene TRBJ2-1, with D perhaps matching TRBD2 (7 bases). The CDR3 length is 15 residues. The germline V gene has CDR1 SGHRS and CDR2 YFSETQ. Deletions cut 0 bases from V and 9 bases from J, with 16 bases between. CDR3 loop: CASSLGGGQRGEQFF. CDR3 in DNA: TGCGCCAGCAGCTTGGGCGGGGGACAACGGGGTGAGCAGTTCTTC.

This rearrangement joins TRBV6-2 or TRBV6-3 to TRBJ2-2; D is unresolved. Germline V lookup: CDR1 MNHEY, CDR2 SVGEGT. V lost 6 bases and J 9 bases, leaving 8 bases between the germline ends. There are 11 residues in the CDR3. The CDR3 sequence is CASSVFRELFF. The CDR3 region has the DNA TGTGCCAGCAGCGTCTTCCGGGAGCTGTTTTTT.

CDR3 sequence reads: CASSQEYSSYEQYF. The CDR3 nucleotides read TGCGCCAGCAGCCAAGAATACAGCTCCTACGAGCAGTACTTC. J is TRBJ2-7 and V is TRBV4-3; D is unresolved. Trimming cost V 0 bases and J 0 bases, with 6 bases left between them. There are 14 residues in the CDR3. Germline V lookup: CDR1 LGHNA, CDR2 YSLEER.

The V gene is TRBV15, the J gene TRBJ2-2, with 12 bases fitting TRBD2. The length of the CDR3 is 16 residues. V lost 2 bases to trimming and J lost 5 bases; unmatched junction nucleotides: 3. The V gene's germline CDR1 is LNHNV and CDR2 YYDKDF (reference sequence). DNA of the CDR3: TGTGCCACCAGCAGATTCGGGACTAGCGGGACCGGGGAGCTGTTTTTT. Its protein product is CATSRFGTSGTGELFF.

V and J are TRBV28 and TRBJ2-7, with D unclear. The CDR3 totals 11 residues. Trimming removed 6 bases at V and 0 bases at J, with 3 bases between. Germline V gives CDR1 MDHEN, CDR2 SYDVKM. The CDR3 loop is CASRYSYEQYF. CDR3 coding DNA: TGTGCCAGCAGATACTCCTACGAGCAGTACTTC.